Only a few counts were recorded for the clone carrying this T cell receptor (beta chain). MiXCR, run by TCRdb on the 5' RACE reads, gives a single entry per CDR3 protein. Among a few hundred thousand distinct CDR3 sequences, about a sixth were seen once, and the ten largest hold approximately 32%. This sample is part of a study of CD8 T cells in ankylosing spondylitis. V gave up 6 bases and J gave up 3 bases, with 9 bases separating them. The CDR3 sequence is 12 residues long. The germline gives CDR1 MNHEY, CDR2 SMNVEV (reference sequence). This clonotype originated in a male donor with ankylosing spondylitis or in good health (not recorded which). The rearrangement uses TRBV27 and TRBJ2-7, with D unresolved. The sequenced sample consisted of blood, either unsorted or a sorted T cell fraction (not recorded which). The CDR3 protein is CASSKDIYEQYF. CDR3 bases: TGTGCCAGCAGCAAGGATATCTACGAGCAGTACTTC.